This T cell receptor (beta chain) was recovered during a study of T cell responses to AZD1222 COVID-19 vaccine. This clone was seen just once. This CDR3 comprises 17 residues. Germline V gene lookup returns CDR1 LGHDT and CDR2 YNNKEL (reference sequence). Germline trimming cut 3 bases from V and 0 bases from J; bases unmatched to any gene: 4. The protocol was immunoSEQ multiplex PCR, while the TCRdb copy is restricted to in-frame clones and leaves out a portion. The table has 110,000 to 150,000 clones, about 90% seen once. The sequences come from peripheral blood, collected on day 0 of AZD1222 vaccination. This sequence was found in an adult in good health. J is TRBJ2-2 and V is TRBV3-1 (or the pseudogene TRBV3-2); 10 bases align to TRBD2. CDR3 sequence reads: CASSQGLAGANTGELFF. The CDR3 region has the DNA TGTGCCAGCAGCCAGGGTCTAGCGGGAGCGAACACCGGGGAGCTGTTTTTT.